This T cell receptor (beta chain) was profiled in a study of TIL therapy for anti-PD-1-resistant metastatic lung cancer. Study-level background: Median tumor PD-L1 proportion score was roughly 5.4%.

The V gene's germline CDR1 is LGHDT and CDR2 YNNKEL (reference sequence). Trimming took 3 bases from V and 4 from J, leaving 25 bases between them. This CDR3 has 19 residues. The libraries were made with immunoSEQ v3. Produced via immunoSEQ multiplex PCR; TCRdb's table is partial and in-frame only. The sample records tens of thousands of clones, around 90% being singletons. Described time point: pre-treatment sample, taken before nivolumab and TIL therapy. Sequenced material: blood, taken at baseline. This sequence was found in a person aged 25-79 years with non-small cell lung cancer. V usage is TRBV3-1 (or the pseudogene TRBV3-2) and J usage is TRBJ1-3; the D gene is possibly TRBD1 (6 bases). CDR3 coding DNA: TGTGCCAGCAGCCACCCTGCCGGGACACTCGTCAAAATGGGAAACACCATATATTTT. As protein: CASSHPAGTLVKMGNTIYF.